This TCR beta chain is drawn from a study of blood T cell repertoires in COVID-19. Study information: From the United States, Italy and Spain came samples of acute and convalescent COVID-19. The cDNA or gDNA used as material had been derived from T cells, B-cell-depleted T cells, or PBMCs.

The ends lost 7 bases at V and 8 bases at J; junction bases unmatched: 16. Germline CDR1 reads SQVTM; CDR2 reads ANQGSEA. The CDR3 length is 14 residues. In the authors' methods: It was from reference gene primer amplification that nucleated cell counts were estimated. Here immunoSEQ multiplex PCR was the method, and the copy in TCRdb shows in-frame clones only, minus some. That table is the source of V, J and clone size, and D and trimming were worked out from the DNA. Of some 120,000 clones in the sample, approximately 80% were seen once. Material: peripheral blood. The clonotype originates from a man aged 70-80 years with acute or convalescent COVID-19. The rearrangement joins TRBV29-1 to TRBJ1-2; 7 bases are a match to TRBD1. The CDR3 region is CSADPGQGGRGYTF. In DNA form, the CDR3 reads TGCAGCGCCGACCCCGGGCAGGGGGGTAGGGGCTACACCTTC.